Below, 2 T cell receptor beta chains from the same sample are listed, as sequenced in a study of T-cell memory formation after mild COVID-19. TCRdb processed the 5' RACE reads anew with MiXCR; each CDR3 protein has one entry. The profile covers more than 120,000 distinct CDR3 sequences, with around 5.8% appearing a single time and roughly 1.9% taken by the ten largest. Sequencing input: PBMCs or a T cell subset sorted from them (not recorded which). Receptor source: an adult woman who had mild COVID-19 (a few samples of this study predate the infection). Cell type and time point are not known.

The rearrangement joins TRBV5-5 to TRBJ1-3; D is undetermined. The CDR3 runs 14 residues. V gave up 4 bases and J gave up 0 bases, with 8 bases separating them. Germline V CDR1 and CDR2: SGHKS, YYEKEE (reference sequence). This chain's CDR3 is CASSQFFSGNTIYF. CDR3 DNA sequence: TGTGCCAGCAGCCAATTCTTCTCTGGAAACACCATATATTTT.

This clonotype was seen at least ten times. The rearrangement uses TRBV6-6 and TRBJ2-7, with a weak D call TRBD2 (5 bases). Deletions cut 5 bases from V and 5 bases from J, with 10 bases between. The V gene's germline CDR1 is MNHNY and CDR2 SVGAGI (reference sequence). The CDR3 contains 12 residues. CDR3 sequence: CASSPLGNEQYF. DNA for the CDR3: TGTGCCAGCAGTCCACTAGGTAACGAGCAGTACTTC.